This record concerns one T cell receptor beta chain sequence. Its antigen remains unknown. The data are from a study of identical twins. A universal primer site was incorporated via template switching, and the cDNA contained unique molecular identifiers. TCRdb redid the calling of the 5' RACE reads with MiXCR, one entry per CDR3 protein. Of around 670,000 distinct CDR3 sequences in the sample, roughly 6% were seen once. Broader study findings: Models came in too low on out-of-frame TCR alpha sharing in monozygotic twins. Beta clonotypes that were abundant in cord blood contained fewer insertions, a pattern absent from memory repertoires. Excess sharing between twins was weaker in beta out-of-frame sequences.

This CDR3 region has 13 residues. Trimming pared 3 bases from V and 5 bases from J, leaving 11 bases between. Germline V CDR1 and CDR2: GTSNPN, SVGIG (reference sequence). The V gene is TRBV30, the J gene TRBJ1-5; the D gene is possibly TRBD1 (5 bases). Sample: naive T cells sorted from blood. The source is a young man in good health. The CDR3 sequence: CAWRPGGDQPQHF. The CDR3 DNA follows: TGTGCCTGGAGACCCGGGGGGGATCAGCCCCAGCATTTT.